The subject of this entry is one T cell receptor (beta chain). The specificity of this receptor is unknown. No quality values exist for individual bases; no much larger clone is one base distant. CDR1 and CDR2 are read off the germline V gene as SGDLS and YYNGEE. V trim: 4 bases; J trim: 4 bases; unmatched bases: 7. From its cysteine to its phenylalanine, the CDR3 spans 14 amino acids. The sequence is cut down to CDR3 DNA, 42 bases in frame from base 1. This sample stems from a study of CD49a tissue-resident CD8 T cells in human skin (dated by TCRdb to the late 2010s). As for the study more broadly: Subsets of tissue-resident memory CD8+ T cells in human skin, defined by their expression of CD49a, CD69 and CD103, were what the study examined.

In sorted CD8+ T cells obtained from the blood, dermis and epidermis of about 5 healthy donors, TCR beta CDR3 regions were analysed. All TCR-sequenced donors were healthy individuals, and each provided both blood and skin samples. Sorting was used to isolate CD8+ T cell populations ahead of TCR beta sequencing. Library construction relied on the immunoSEQ multiplex PCR assay. The published analysis was carried out like this. Across the sorted blood, dermal and epidermal CD8+ T cell populations, TCR V beta family usage frequencies were compared. This immuneACCESS table, as held by TCRdb, lists in-frame sequences with V and J called but not all clones. Of the missing ones, under half trace to an unresolved V gene in checked studies; the others have no known cause. V and J calls and clone size follow that table, whereas D and trimming were derived from the DNA. The sample includes 1,200 to 1,500 clones, with about 73% observed a single time. 30% to 45% of the sample belongs to the ten largest clones.

The specimen sequenced was CLA- CD8+ effector memory T cells sorted from blood. This clonotype originated in a human donor in good health. This receptor chain uses TRBV9 and TRBJ2-5; 7 central nucleotides agree with TRBD1. Read as DNA, the sequence is TGTGCCAGCAGCCCCAGACAGGGCGGAGAGACCCAGTACTTC. Its coded protein is CASSPRQGGETQYF.